This entry lists 14 T cell receptor beta chains sequenced from one sample in a study of monozygotic twins with inflammatory bowel disease. TCRdb reprocessed the 5' RACE reads and keeps a single row for each CDR3 protein, giving no DNA. The listing contains some 450,000 distinct CDR3 sequences. Sequencing was done on a sample of blood. These receptors all come from a human donor with ulcerative colitis or Crohn's disease, or a healthy co-twin of an affected twin (not recorded which).

The J gene is TRBJ2-3, the V gene TRBV7-2; with no DNA, the TCRdb D assignment of TRBD1 cannot be verified. Germline values: CDR1 SGHTA, CDR2 FQGNSA. The CDR3 runs 13 residues. The CDR3 is CASSLFRGDTQYF.

The CDR3 spells CASRPTTGGLGGYTF. This chain uses TRBV25-1 with TRBJ1-2; TCRdb picks TRBD1, but there is no DNA to check that call. CDR3 length equals 15 residues. Germline values: CDR1 MGHDK, CDR2 SYGVNS.

The chain couples TRBV10-3 to TRBJ2-1; the TCRdb call, TRBD1, lacks DNA for checking. This CDR3 spans 15 amino acids. From germline, CDR1 is ENHRY and CDR2 SYGVKD. CDR3 sequence: CVISKGQQQYNEQFF.

This chain links TRBV3-1 with TRBJ1-2. Germline V gene sequence: CDR1 LGHDT, CDR2 YNNKEL (reference sequence). This CDR3 is built from 13 residues. CDR3 sequence reads: CASSPSGFYGYTF. Looking up the rest from reference TRBV3-1 and TRBJ1-2 gives the full variable domain: DTAVSQTPKYLVTQMGNDKSIKCEQNLGHDTMYWYKQDSKKFLKIMFSYNNKELIINETVPNRFSPKSPDKAHLNLHINSLELGDSAVYFCASSPSGFYGYTFGSGTRLTVV.

V is TRBV3-1 and J is TRBJ2-7. The CDR3 is 13 amino acids. Germline V lookup: CDR1 LGHDT, CDR2 YNNKEL (reference sequence). CDR3: CASSQRGVYEQYF.

V and J are TRBV14 and TRBJ2-5. Per the germline V gene, CDR1 is SGHDN and CDR2 is FVKESK. The CDR3 covers 13 residues. CDR3 residues: CASSLRLQETQYF. The full variable domain, its missing parts supplied by reference TRBV14 and TRBJ2-5, is EAGVTQFPSHSVIEKGQTVTLRCDPISGHDNLYWYRRVMGKEIKFLLHFVKESKQDESGMPNNRFLAERTGGTYSTLKVQPAELEDSGVYFCASSLRLQETQYFGPGTRLLVL.

J is TRBJ1-5 and V is TRBV10-3. The length of the CDR3 is 14 residues. Germline CDR1 is ENHRY and CDR2 is SYGVKD. CDR3 loop: CAISESSRNQPQHF.

The chain has TRBV23-1 and TRBJ2-5; TCRdb's assignment of TRBD1 cannot be checked, as there is no DNA. TRBV23-1 is an ORF; its function is uncertain. The CDR3 contains 18 residues. This CDR3 is CASSQAPPGQPYQETQYF.

The chain recombines TRBV27 with TRBJ1-1; the D call of TRBD1 rests on TCRdb alone, since no DNA is present to check it. The germline V gene has CDR1 MNHEY and CDR2 SMNVEV (reference sequence). The CDR3 is 14 amino acids. CDR3 amino acids: CASSFLGANTEAFF.

J is TRBJ2-2 and V is TRBV9; TCRdb's D call of TRBD2 is untestable without DNA. The CDR3 is 16 amino acids. Per germline, CDR1 SGDLS and CDR2 YYNGEE. CDR3 loop: CASSQAGSADTGELFF.

The gene calls are TRBV3-1 and TRBJ2-7. The CDR3 totals 14 residues. Germline-derived CDR1 and CDR2 are LGHDT and YNNKEL (reference sequence). The CDR3 sequence is CASSRGGGLSEQYF.

The chain combines TRBV5-1 with TRBJ2-2; TCRdb selects TRBD2, and the lack of DNA leaves this call unchecked. This CDR3 has 15 amino acids. CDR1 is SGHRS and CDR2 is YFSETQ in the germline V gene. Here the CDR3 reads CASRGLAGDTGELFF.

The chain couples TRBV21-1 to TRBJ1-2; TCRdb picks TRBD1, but there is no DNA to check that call. TRBV21-1 is reported as a pseudogene. CDR3 size: 15 residues. CDR3 loop: CASSEVRGTNYGYTF.

The CDR3 region is CASSVSGSGGNEQFF. The rearrangement joins TRBV7-2 to TRBJ2-1; TCRdb selects TRBD2, and the lack of DNA leaves this call unchecked. This CDR3 comprises 15 residues. The germline V gene encodes CDR1 SGHTA and CDR2 FQGNSA. Supplemented by reference TRBV7-2 and TRBJ2-1, the full variable domain reads GAGVSQSPSNKVTEKGKDVELRCDPISGHTALYWYRQSLGQGLEFLIYFQGNSAPDKSGLPSDRFSAERTGGSVSTLTIQRTQQEDSAVYLCASSVSGSGGNEQFFGPGTRLTVL.